This TCR beta chain was recovered during a study of PD-1 blockade in classical Hodgkin lymphoma. Study results and limitations: It was reported that newly diagnosed patients had less baseline TCR diversity than healthy donors. The authors excluded patients who started nivolumab under 1 year after ASCT.

Every single patient, without exception, relapsed after autologous stem cell transplantation, and brentuximab vedotin exposure varied. Classifying best responses yielded complete response, partial response or progressive disease. On this clone itself: Its antigen is undetermined.

CDR1 SGHVS and CDR2 FQNEAQ come from the germline V gene. The CDR3 consists of 18 residues. Trimming stripped 4 bases from V and 1 base from J, with 21 bases between. Clones were sequenced by immunoSEQ multiplex PCR, and TCRdb holds only the in-frame ones, with some missing. The sample holds around 19,000 clones, 75% to 85% seen once. The chain joins TRBV7-8 to TRBJ2-3, with a tentative D call TRBD2 (7 bases). This TCR derives from a human donor with classical Hodgkin lymphoma. Material: peripheral blood mononuclear cells (PBMCs), obtained at baseline. CDR3 loop: CASSSGVWGGLGTDTQYF. CDR3 bases: TGTGCCAGCAGCTCTGGGGTGTGGGGGGGCCTGGGCACAGATACGCAGTATTTT.